The 5 T cell receptor beta chains listed next were all sequenced from one sample in a study of T cell repertoires in cytomegalovirus infection. MiXCR, applied by TCRdb to the reads, yields one record per CDR3 protein. The sample yields approximately 500,000 distinct CDR3 sequences, approximately 11% seen once. The specimen was PBMCs. The source is a human donor in good health (CMV status not recorded). Some clones in this sample may be carry-over from other donors' samples.

The chain uses TRBV12-3 or TRBV12-4 and TRBJ2-1, with 8 bases that match TRBD2. V trimming: 6 bases; J trimming: 4 bases; junction bases outside the gene matches: 11. This CDR3 contains 16 residues. The CDR3 sequence is CASSRGGGPRYNEQFF. The DNA of the CDR3 is TGTGCCAGCAGCCGGGGGGGGGGCCCCAGATACAATGAGCAGTTCTTC.

In its sample, this clonotype was seen many times. V usage is TRBV7-6 and J usage is TRBJ2-7; 7 bases align to TRBD2. With 5 bases clipped from V and 0 bases from J, the junction kept 7 bases outside the gene matches. The CDR3 covers 15 residues. CDR1 and CDR2 from the germline V gene are SGHVS and FNYEAQ. CDR3 sequence reads: CASSPLAGDSYEQYF. In nucleotides, the CDR3 is TGTGCCAGCAGCCCGCTCGCGGGGGACTCCTACGAGCAGTACTTC.

In regard to this clonotype: This may arise from a read error, as a much more abundant clone is one base away. V is TRBV7-8 and J is TRBJ2-1, with 7 bases aligning to TRBD2. In germline, CDR1 is SGHVS, CDR2 FQNEAQ. The CDR3 covers 15 residues. The CDR3 region has the DNA TGTGACAGCAGCTTCGGACTAGTCGGTCACAATGAGCAGTTCTTC. Its translation is CDSSFGLVGHNEQFF.

This clonotype has a count of ten or more. The V call is TRBV19, the J call TRBJ2-1; 8 bases align to TRBD1. The CDR3 is 13 amino acids. Per germline, CDR1 LNHDA and CDR2 SQIVND (reference sequence). The trim removed 5 bases at V and 10 bases at J, leaving 7 bases unmatched. The CDR3 bases are TGTGCCAGTAGTGGCAGGACAGGGAACGAGCAGTTCTTC. Amino acid sequence: CASSGRTGNEQFF.

The chain employs TRBV2 and TRBJ1-4; no definite D call. Trimming removed 7 bases at V and 4 bases at J, with 7 bases between. Looked up from germline, CDR1 is SNHLY and CDR2 is FYNNEI. The CDR3 extends over 12 amino acids. This chain's CDR3 is CASKEDNEKLFF. The CDR3 DNA is TGTGCCAGCAAGGAGGATAATGAAAAACTGTTTTTT.